Sequencing of this T cell receptor beta chain was carried out in a study of T cells in Graves' hyperthyroidism and ophthalmopathy (dated by TCRdb to the late 2010s). About the investigation overall: Peripheral blood samples were taken at the time of initial diagnosis, prior to any treatment. A discovery cohort of fewer than 110 patients, 43 with Graves' ophthalmopathy and about 58 with stable Graves' hyperthyroidism, was used to find distinguishing TCR V-J signatures. An independent validation cohort of around 20 hyperthyroidism patients and about 15 patients who later progressed to ophthalmopathy tested prospective prediction of ophthalmopathy. The approximately 95 discovery patients were divided at random into training and test sets in a 7:3 ratio. Thyroid tissue and blood T-cell repertoires from six Graves' hyperthyroidism patients were also compared in the study. Following sampling, methimazole starting at 30 mg daily was given to hyperthyroidism patients, and high-dose intravenous methylprednisolone was given to ophthalmopathy patients. TCR Vbeta CDR3 sequencing of 120 to 150 peripheral blood samples (under 45 ophthalmopathy, around 80 hyperthyroidism and roughly 17 progressor patients) is reported in the paper.

This clonotype was seen at least ten times. Its antigen remains unidentified. Base qualities were left out, and no much larger clone turns up one base away. Stable Graves' hyperthyroidism was defined as no progression to ophthalmopathy during 18 months of follow-up. Hyperthyroidism patients were aged 18 to 65 years and newly diagnosed, with disease duration of less than 2 months. Any patient with an uncontrolled infection, another autoimmune disease, pregnancy or lactation was excluded. Clinical symptoms, serum thyroxine and TRAb, thyroid ultrasound, and orbital computed tomography formed the basis for the diagnoses. PBMCs were isolated from around 10 ml of fresh peripheral blood by Ficoll-Paque density gradient centrifugation. Trizol reagent was used to extract total RNA, and RNA quality was then checked on an Agilent 2100 Bioanalyzer. Study-wide findings and limitations: Most expanded thyroid clonotypes (frequency above 0.001) were also found in blood, which suggests that blood repertoires may mirror thyroid immune responses. Sample size was not statistically predetermined, and investigators were not blinded to group allocation. Ophthalmopathy was separated from stable hyperthyroidism by a 13 V-J signature model, with roughly 88% sensitivity and about 81% specificity obtained in cross-validation and 80%/75% obtained in testing. In validation, the model predicted progression to ophthalmopathy a median of about 6 months before onset, with about 70% sensitivity and roughly 72% specificity.

The TCR beta CDR3 regions were amplified from RNA transcripts. A first-round RT-PCR of the TCR CDR3 used the HTBI primer set with the Qiagen OneStep RT-PCR kit. Libraries were constructed in a second round of multiplex PCR, after which size selection and purification were carried out. Libraries were sequenced paired-end with 100 bp reads on an Illumina HiSeq2000. The study's processing was this. SOAPnuke was used to process the raw data, with reads discarded if the reads contained adapters or uncalled bases, had a mean Phred below 15, or lacked an exact constant-primer or identifier match. COPE v1.2.5 was used to merge high-quality paired reads, and clonotypes were defined as unique nucleotide sequences. Clonotypes were aligned to IMGT TRBV, TRBD and TRBJ reference segments using MiTCR v1.1. The analysis was restricted to V-J combinations with a frequency above 0.0001, which together covered roughly 99% of the repertoires. A TCS score was defined as the ratio between F50 (clonal expansion) and ExV (chaos), using BLOSUM62-based TCRdist between CDR3 peptides within each V-J. Welch's t-statistics and random forest reduced approximately 520 V-J features to roughly 13, which were used in a naive Bayes classifier (R e1071). TCRdb trimmed public reads at Q25 via fastp, called clones via MiXCR and kept in-frame beta chains. Merged by CDR3 protein, the rows form single entries marked with the most common genes and DNA. None of the V and J calls come from the authors' own analysis; TCRdb made them. This sample gives hundreds of thousands of distinct CDR3 sequences in total; about 14% of them show up just once. The ten top clones hold about 9.4% of the sample.

The clonotype comes from a woman aged 18-35 years with Graves' hyperthyroidism. Source material: blood.

The DNA sequence follows: TGTGCCAGCAGCTCCCGGGACAGCATCTCCTACGAGCAGTACTTC. The encoded protein is CASSSRDSISYEQYF. This chain joins TRBV11-3 to TRBJ2-7; 7 central nucleotides agree with TRBD1. The cysteine opens and the phenylalanine closes a CDR3 of 15 amino acids. Only the CDR3 portion is preserved as DNA: 45 bases, with reading frame beginning at the first base. The germline V and J ends show losses of 4 bases and 0 bases respectively, and no gene match explains 6 bases of the junction. For CDR1 and CDR2, the germline V gene lists SGHNT and YENEEA.